These 3 T cell receptor beta chains share one sample of origin, sequenced in a study of T cells after somatic rescue of genetic block. Sequencing used immunoSEQ multiplex PCR; TCRdb keeps in-frame clones, though not all of them. This sample has over 14,000 clones, with more than 70% found just once. What was sequenced was peripheral blood mononuclear cells (PBMCs). The source of these receptors is a man aged 18 to 35.

CDR3 in DNA: TGCGCCAGCAGCTTGGAGTTCTTATCTGGAAACACCATATATTTT. Its translation is CASSLEFLSGNTIYF. This rearrangement joins TRBV5-1 to TRBJ1-3; no reliable D call. V lost 0 bases to trimming and J lost 1 base, with 8 bases between them. Looked up from germline, CDR1 is SGHRS and CDR2 is YFSETQ. This CDR3 has 15 amino acids. Combining the CDR3 with reference TRBV5-1 and TRBJ1-3 gives the whole variable domain KAGVTQTPRYLIKTRGQQVTLSCSPISGHRSVSWYQQTPGQGLQFLFEYFSETQRNKGNFPGRFSGRQFSNSRSEMNVSTLELGDSALYLCASSLEFLSGNTIYFGEGSWLTVV.

This rearrangement joins TRBV7-3 to TRBJ1-2; 11 nucleotides match TRBD1. The J segment lost 4 bases and the V segment lost 3 bases, leaving 10 bases of the junction unmatched. Germline V lookup: CDR1 SGHTA, CDR2 FQGTGA. CDR3 size: 17 residues. This CDR3 reads CASSFGTGGPYPYGYTF. In DNA, the CDR3 is TGTGCCAGCAGCTTTGGGACAGGGGGTCCCTACCCCTATGGCTACACCTTC.

This clone was seen a single time. The chain joins TRBV20-1 to TRBJ2-5; the D gene is possibly TRBD2 (7 bases). In germline, CDR1 is DFQATT, CDR2 SNEGSKA (reference sequence). Trimming shortened V by 4 bases and J by 9 bases, and 9 bases separated the two germline ends. The CDR3 has 10 amino acids. CDR3 nucleotide sequence: TGCAGTGCTAAGGGGGGGCCCCAGTACTTC. This sequence encodes CSAKGGPQYF.